This TCR beta chain is drawn from a study of response to subunit inactivated influenza vaccine. Whole-study findings and limits: The study's authors posited that every seasonal influenza vaccination enlists few new T cells.

TCRdb ran MiXCR on the RT-PCR reads and lists one entry per CDR3 protein. The repertoire has 860,000 or so distinct CDR3 sequences, 20% to 25% of them found once; the top ten carry 10%. Germline CDR1 MNHNS, CDR2 SASEGT. The CDR3 length is 13 residues. Between the trimmed V and J ends, which lost 2 bases and 0 bases, there was a span of 5 bases. Remarks on this clonotype: What it binds is unknown.

V usage is TRBV6-1 and J usage is TRBJ2-7; D unclear. The sequence derives from a man aged 50-60 years who received an inactivated influenza vaccine. The source material was PBMCs from blood, sampled 5 days after vaccination. The CDR3 reads CASSEYNSYEQYF. The CDR3 DNA reads as TGTGCCAGCAGTGAATATAACTCCTACGAGCAGTACTTC.